Listed below are T cell receptor beta chains from one sample, sequenced in a study of blood T cell repertoires in COVID-19. TCRdb's table, derived via immunoSEQ multiplex PCR, lists solely in-frame clones and lacks some. Of 310,000 or so clones listed, roughly 87% are singletons. Sequencing was done on a sample of PBMCs or T cells enriched from blood (not recorded which). Receptors originate from a woman between 18 and 29 years old who had recovered from COVID-19. Each CDR3 is given with its conserved first and last residue. Each record gives: V gene, J gene, CDR3 protein.

TRBV7-2	TRBJ1-3	CASSLWADSGNTIYF
TRBV3-1/TRBV3-2	TRBJ2-7	CASSLGQGGYEQYF
TRBV25-1	TRBJ1-3	CASRPDRAISGNTIYF
TRBV24-1	TRBJ2-5	CATSDLGQGEKETQYF
TRBV27	TRBJ2-3	CASSLSPGSGGDKFTDTQYF
TRBV7-3	TRBJ2-1	CASSPRGGASGGSYNEQFF
TRBV11-2	TRBJ2-1	CASSLDPGFSGEQFF
TRBV5-5	TRBJ1-1	CASSLGQDNTEAFF
TRBV7-3	TRBJ2-1	CASSPFPLKTGIDNEQFF
TRBV6-2/TRBV6-3	TRBJ2-1	CASSYSSNEQFF
TRBV20-1	TRBJ2-5	CSARTRGTQYF
TRBV5-1	TRBJ2-7	CASNPGHLNSYEQYF
TRBV7-8	TRBJ2-5	CASSLNLPGAGESQETQYF
TRBV27	TRBJ2-3	CASSFGFQDGRGTQYF
TRBV5-1	TRBJ2-5	CASSRDREETQYF
TRBV19	TRBJ1-3	CASPPDRASAGNTIYF
TRBV12-3/TRBV12-4	TRBJ1-1	CASSPRANTEAFF
TRBV13	TRBJ2-7	CASSPRGGGFGNEQYF
TRBV7-6	TRBJ1-1	CASSPDRDTEAFF
TRBV18	TRBJ2-7	CASSPPGEQYF
TRBV4-3	TRBJ1-4	CASSRGPVNEKLFF
TRBV5-1	TRBJ1-4	CASSLEPRNEKLFF
TRBV7-9	TRBJ1-5	CASSLDPQGNQPQHF
TRBV7-6	TRBJ2-3	CASSFSGRRTDTQYF
TRBV19	TRBJ1-2	CASTPGGFNYGYTF
TRBV4-3	TRBJ1-4	CASSQDSREYEKLFF
TRBV11-2	TRBJ1-1	CASSFFDRPDMNTEAFF
TRBV9	TRBJ2-2	CASSGASSARSTGELFF
TRBV5-6	TRBJ1-4	CASSQSPRTNEKLFF
TRBV7-2	TRBJ1-2	CASSSTSLSGLIYGYTF
TRBV15	TRBJ1-2	CATSKGDRGRGSYGYTF
TRBV10-3	TRBJ1-2	CAIREGQGGYGYTF
TRBV4-2	TRBJ2-5	CASSQDGSSGRLETQYF
TRBV7-3	TRBJ2-5	CASSPTGFSRETQYF
TRBV5-1	TRBJ2-7	CASSLLAGITYEQYF
TRBV11-2	TRBJ2-3	CASSLDPSPFQGWTDTQYF
TRBV9	TRBJ1-1	CASSASGTGPLEAFF
TRBV12-3/TRBV12-4	TRBJ1-3	CASIQVDGNTIYF
TRBV18	TRBJ1-5	CASSPGAGDQPQHF
TRBV28	TRBJ1-1	CASSPLTGLNTEAFF
TRBV21-1	TRBJ2-7	CASSKAQGSFEQYF
TRBV7-2	TRBJ2-1	CASSSGLAGVGEQFF
TRBV28	TRBJ2-2	CASSPGLDHGELFF
TRBV11-2	TRBJ1-4	CASSLTGVREKLFF
TRBV9	TRBJ1-5	CASSPGWGLHQPQHF
TRBV19	TRBJ1-1	CASSTLEGLRGVRAEAFF
TRBV4-1	TRBJ2-7	CASSSKPGQGSYEQYF
TRBV19	TRBJ2-1	CASSMGMGGSDEQFF
TRBV5-1	TRBJ1-2	CASAGLDGNYGYTF
TRBV7-3	TRBJ1-1	CASSLDWGREAFF
TRBV12-3/TRBV12-4	TRBJ1-4	CASSLEFDEKLFF
TRBV2	TRBJ1-2	CASSAQGDYGYTF
TRBV5-5	TRBJ1-1	CASSPAGFGSAFF
TRBV19	TRBJ2-7	CASRQAPTYEQYF
TRBV5-6	TRBJ1-5	CASSQEGSNQPQHF